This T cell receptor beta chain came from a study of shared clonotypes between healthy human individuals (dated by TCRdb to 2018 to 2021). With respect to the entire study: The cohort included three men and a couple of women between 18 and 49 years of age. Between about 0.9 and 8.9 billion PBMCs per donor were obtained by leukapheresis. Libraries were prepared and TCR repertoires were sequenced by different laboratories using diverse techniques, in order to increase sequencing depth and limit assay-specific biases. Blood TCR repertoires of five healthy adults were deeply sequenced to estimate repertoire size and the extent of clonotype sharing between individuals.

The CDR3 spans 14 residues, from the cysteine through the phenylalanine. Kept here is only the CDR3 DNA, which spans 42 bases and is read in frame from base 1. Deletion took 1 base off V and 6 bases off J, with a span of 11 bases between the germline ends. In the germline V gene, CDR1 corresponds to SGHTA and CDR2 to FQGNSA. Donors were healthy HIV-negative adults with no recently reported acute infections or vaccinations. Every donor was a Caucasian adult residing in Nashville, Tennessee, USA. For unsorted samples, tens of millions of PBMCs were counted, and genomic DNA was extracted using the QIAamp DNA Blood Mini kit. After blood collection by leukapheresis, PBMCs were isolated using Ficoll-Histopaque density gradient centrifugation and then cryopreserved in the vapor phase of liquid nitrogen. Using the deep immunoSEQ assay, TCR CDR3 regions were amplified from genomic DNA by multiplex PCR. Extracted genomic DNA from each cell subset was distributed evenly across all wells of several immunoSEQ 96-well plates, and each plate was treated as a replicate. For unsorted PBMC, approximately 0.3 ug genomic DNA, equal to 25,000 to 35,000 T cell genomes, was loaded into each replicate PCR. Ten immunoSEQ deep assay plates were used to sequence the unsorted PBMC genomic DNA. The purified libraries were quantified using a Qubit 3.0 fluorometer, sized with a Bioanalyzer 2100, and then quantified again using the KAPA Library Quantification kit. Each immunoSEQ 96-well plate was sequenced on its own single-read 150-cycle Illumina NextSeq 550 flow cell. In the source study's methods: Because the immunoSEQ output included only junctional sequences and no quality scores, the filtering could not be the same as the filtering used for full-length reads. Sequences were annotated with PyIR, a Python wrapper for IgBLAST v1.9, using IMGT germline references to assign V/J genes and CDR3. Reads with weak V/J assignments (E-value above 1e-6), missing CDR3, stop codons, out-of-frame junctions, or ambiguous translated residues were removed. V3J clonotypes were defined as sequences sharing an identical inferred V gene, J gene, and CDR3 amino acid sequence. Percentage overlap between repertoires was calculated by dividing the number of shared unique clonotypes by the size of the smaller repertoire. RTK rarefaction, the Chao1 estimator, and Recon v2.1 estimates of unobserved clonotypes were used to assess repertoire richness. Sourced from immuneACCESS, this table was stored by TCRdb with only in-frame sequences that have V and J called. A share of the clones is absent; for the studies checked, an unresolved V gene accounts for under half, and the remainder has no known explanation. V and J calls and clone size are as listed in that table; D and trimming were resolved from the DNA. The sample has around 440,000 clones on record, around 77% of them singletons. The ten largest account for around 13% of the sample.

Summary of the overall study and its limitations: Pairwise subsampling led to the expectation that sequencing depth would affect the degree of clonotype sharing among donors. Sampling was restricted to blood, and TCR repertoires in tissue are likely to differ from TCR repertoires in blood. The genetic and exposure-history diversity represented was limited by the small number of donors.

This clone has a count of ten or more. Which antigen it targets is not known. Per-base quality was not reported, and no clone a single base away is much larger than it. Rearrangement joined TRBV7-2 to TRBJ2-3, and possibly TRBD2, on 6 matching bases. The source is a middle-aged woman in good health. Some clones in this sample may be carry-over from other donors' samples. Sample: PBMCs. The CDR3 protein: CASSLGGTLDTQYF. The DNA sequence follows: TGTGCCAGCAGCTTAGGCGGGACCTTGGATACGCAGTATTTT.